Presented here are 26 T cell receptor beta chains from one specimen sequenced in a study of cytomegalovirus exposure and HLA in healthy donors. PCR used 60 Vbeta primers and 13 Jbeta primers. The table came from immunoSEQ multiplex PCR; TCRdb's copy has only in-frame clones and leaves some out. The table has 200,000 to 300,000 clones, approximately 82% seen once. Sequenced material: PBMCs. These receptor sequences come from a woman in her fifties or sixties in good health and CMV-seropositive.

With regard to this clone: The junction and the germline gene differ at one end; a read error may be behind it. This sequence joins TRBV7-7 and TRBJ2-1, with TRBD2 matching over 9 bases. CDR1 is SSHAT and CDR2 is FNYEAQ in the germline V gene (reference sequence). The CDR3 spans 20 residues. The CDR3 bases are TGTGCTAGCAGCTTAGGACGCATAGCGGGGGATTCCCCGATCGACAATGAGCAGTTCTTC. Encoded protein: CASSLGRIAGDSPIDNEQFF. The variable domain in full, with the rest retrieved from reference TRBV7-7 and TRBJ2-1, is GAGVSQSPRYKVTKRGQDVTLRCDPISSHATLYWYQQALGQGPEFLTYFNYEAQPDKSGLPSDRFSAERPEGSISTLTIQRTEQRDSAMYRCASSLGRIAGDSPIDNEQFFGPGTRLTVL.

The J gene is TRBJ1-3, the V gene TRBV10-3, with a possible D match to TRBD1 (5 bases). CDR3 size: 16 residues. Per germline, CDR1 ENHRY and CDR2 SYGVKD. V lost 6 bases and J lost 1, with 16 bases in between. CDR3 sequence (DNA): TGTGCCATCAGCGAAAGGGCGCAGGGTTCTGGAAACACCATATATTTT. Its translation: CAISERAQGSGNTIYF.

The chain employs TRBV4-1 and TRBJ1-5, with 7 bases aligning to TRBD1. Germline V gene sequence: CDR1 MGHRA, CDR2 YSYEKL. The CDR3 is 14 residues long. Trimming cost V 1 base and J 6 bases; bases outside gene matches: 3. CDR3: CASSQGQGGQPQHF. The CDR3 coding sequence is TGCGCCAGCAGCCAAGGACAGGGAGGTCAGCCCCAGCATTTT.

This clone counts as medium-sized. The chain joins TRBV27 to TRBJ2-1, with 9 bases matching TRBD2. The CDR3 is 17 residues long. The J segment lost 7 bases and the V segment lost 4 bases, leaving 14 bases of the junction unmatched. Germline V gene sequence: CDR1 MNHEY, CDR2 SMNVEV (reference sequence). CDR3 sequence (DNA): TGTGCCAGCAGTTCCCCCACGACCAGCGGGAGGAGGAATGAGCAGTTCTTC. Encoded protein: CASSSPTTSGRRNEQFF.

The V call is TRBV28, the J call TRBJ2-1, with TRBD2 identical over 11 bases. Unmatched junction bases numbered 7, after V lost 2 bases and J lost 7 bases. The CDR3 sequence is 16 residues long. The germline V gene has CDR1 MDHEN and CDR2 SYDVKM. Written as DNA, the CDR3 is TGTGCCAGCAGTTTACGAAGATCTAGCGGGAGGAATGAGCAGTTCTTC. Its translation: CASSLRRSSGRNEQFF.

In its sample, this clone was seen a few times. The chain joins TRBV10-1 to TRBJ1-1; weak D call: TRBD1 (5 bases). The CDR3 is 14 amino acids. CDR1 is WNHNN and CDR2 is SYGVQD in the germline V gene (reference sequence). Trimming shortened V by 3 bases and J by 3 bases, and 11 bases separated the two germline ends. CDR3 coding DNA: TGCGCCAGCAGTGACGCGCCAGGGTACACTGAAGCTTTCTTT. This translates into CASSDAPGYTEAFF.

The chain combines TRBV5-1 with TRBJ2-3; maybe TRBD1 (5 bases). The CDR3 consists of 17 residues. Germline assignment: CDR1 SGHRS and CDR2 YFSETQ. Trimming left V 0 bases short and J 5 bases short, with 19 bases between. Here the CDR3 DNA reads TGCGCCAGCAGCTTGGGGGTGGACACAAGGTCGGGAGATACGCAGTATTTT. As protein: CASSLGVDTRSGDTQYF.

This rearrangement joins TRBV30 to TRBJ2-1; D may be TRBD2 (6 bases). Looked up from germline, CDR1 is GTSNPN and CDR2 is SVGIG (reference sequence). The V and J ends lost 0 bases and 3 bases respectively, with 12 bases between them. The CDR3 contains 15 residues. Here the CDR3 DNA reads TGTGCCTGGAGTGTAGGCGGGACGGGCTACAATGAGCAGTTCTTC. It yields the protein CAWSVGGTGYNEQFF.

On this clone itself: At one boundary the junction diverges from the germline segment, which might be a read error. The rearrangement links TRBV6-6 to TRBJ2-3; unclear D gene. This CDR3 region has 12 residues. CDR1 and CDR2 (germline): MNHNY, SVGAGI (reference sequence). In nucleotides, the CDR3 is TGTGCCAGCAGTTTTGGCACACATACGCAGTATTTT. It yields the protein CASSFGTHTQYF.

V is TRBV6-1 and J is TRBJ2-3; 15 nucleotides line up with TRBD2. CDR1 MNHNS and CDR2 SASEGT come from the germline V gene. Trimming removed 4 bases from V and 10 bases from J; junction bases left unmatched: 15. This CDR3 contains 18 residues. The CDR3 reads CASSANRRTGLAGGAQYF. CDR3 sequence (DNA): TGTGCCAGCAGTGCTAATAGACGGACGGGACTAGCGGGAGGTGCGCAGTATTTT.

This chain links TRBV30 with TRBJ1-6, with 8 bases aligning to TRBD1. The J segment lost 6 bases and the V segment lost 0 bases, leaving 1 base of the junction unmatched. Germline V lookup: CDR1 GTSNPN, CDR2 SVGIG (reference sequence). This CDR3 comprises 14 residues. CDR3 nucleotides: TGTGCCTGGAGTGTGGGACAGGTTAATTCACCCCTCCACTTT. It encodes CAWSVGQVNSPLHF.

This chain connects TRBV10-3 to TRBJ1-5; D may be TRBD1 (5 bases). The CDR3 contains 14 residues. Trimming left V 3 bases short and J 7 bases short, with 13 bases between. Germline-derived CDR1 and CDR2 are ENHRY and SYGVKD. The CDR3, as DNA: TGTGCCATCAGTGATTCGGGGGGTACGCAGCCCCAGCATTTT. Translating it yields CAISDSGGTQPQHF.

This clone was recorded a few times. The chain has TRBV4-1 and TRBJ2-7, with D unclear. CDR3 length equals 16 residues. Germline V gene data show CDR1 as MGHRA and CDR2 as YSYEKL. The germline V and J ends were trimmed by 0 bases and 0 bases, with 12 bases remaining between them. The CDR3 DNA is TGCGCCAGCAGCCAAGAACCTCTACCGGGCTCCTACGAGCAGTACTTC. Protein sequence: CASSQEPLPGSYEQYF.

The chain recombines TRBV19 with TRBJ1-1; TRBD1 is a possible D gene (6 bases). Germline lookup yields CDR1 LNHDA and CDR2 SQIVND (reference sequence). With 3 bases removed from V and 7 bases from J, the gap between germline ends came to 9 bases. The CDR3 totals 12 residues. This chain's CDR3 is CASSMGQVEAFF. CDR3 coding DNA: TGTGCCAGTAGTATGGGACAAGTTGAAGCTTTCTTT. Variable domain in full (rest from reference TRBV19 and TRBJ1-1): DGGITQSPKYLFRKEGQNVTLSCEQNLNHDAMYWYRQDPGQGLRLIYYSQIVNDFQKGDIAEGYSVSREKKESFPLTVTSAQKNPTAFYLCASSMGQVEAFFGQGTRLTVV.

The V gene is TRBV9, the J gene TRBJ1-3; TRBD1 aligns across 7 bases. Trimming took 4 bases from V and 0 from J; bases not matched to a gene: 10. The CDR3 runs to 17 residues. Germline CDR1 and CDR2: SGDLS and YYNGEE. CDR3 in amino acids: CASSSGQNKFSGNTIYF. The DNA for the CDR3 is TGTGCCAGCAGCTCGGGACAGAATAAATTCTCTGGAAACACCATATATTTT.

CDR3 residues: CASSFEGSVQETQYF. The CDR3 DNA reads as TGTGCCAGCAGCTTTGAGGGATCGGTCCAAGAGACCCAGTACTTC. This chain joins TRBV5-6 and TRBJ2-5; tentatively, D is TRBD2 (5 bases). The CDR3 loop spans 15 amino acids. V gave up 2 bases and J gave up 1 base, with 12 bases separating them. Germline-derived CDR1 and CDR2 are SGHDT and YYEEEE.

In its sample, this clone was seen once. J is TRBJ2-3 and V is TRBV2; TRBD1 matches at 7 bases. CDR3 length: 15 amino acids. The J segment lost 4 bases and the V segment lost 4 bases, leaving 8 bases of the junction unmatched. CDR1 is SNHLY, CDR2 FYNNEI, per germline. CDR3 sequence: CASSVSTGPSDTQYF. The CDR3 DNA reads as TGTGCCAGCAGTGTTTCGACAGGGCCATCAGATACGCAGTATTTT.

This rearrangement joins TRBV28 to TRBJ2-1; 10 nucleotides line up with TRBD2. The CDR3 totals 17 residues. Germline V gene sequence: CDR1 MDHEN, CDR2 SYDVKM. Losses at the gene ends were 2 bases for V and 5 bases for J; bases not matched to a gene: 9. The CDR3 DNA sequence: TGTGCCAGCAGTTTAACCCCTGGGCTAGCGGGAGACAATGAGCAGTTCTTC. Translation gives CASSLTPGLAGDNEQFF.

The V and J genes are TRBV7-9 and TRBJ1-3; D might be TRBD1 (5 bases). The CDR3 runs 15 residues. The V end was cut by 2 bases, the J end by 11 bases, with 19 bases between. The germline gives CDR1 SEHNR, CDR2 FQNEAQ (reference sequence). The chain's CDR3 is CASSLTPGSGVAIYF. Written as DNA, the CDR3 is TGTGCCAGCAGCTTAACGCCAGGGTCTGGGGTGGCCATATATTTT. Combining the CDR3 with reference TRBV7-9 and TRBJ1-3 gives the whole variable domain DTGVSQNPRHKITKRGQNVTFRCDPISEHNRLYWYRQTLGQGPEFLTYFQNEAQLEKSRLLSDRFSAERPKGSFSTLEIQRTEQGDSAMYLCASSLTPGSGVAIYFGEGSWLTVV.

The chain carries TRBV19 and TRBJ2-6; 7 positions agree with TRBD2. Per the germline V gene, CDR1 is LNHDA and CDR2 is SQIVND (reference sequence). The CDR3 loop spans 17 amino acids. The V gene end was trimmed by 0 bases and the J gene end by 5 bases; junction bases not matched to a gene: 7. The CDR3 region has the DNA TGTGCCAGTAGTATAGAGCTGGGTGGGACTAGGGCCAACGTCCTGACTTTC. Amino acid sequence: CASSIELGGTRANVLTF.

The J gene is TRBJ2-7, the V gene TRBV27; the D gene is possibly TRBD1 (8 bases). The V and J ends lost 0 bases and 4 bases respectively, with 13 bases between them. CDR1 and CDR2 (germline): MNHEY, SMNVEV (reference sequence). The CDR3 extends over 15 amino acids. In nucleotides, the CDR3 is TGTGCCAGCAGTTTATCAGGACAGGGAGGGTACGAGCAGTACTTC. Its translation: CASSLSGQGGYEQYF.

The CDR3 loop is CASRRGTDSNYGYTF. The CDR3 coding sequence is TGTGCCAGCAGACGAGGGACAGATTCTAACTATGGCTACACCTTC. The chain couples TRBV6-1 to TRBJ1-2; 7 positions match TRBD1. The CDR3 contains 15 residues. The V gene's germline CDR1 is MNHNS and CDR2 SASEGT. Trimming removed 6 bases from V and 0 bases from J; junction bases left unmatched: 7.

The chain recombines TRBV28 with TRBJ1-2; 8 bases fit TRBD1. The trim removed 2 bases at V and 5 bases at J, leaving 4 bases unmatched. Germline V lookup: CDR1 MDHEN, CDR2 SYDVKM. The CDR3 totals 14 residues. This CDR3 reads CASSLAGGAYGYTF. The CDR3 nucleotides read TGTGCCAGCAGTTTAGCAGGGGGCGCGTATGGCTACACCTTC.

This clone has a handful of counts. CDR3 in amino acids: CASSPLTATNQPQHF. CDR3 coding DNA: TGTGCCAGCAGCCCACTGACAGCGACAAATCAGCCCCAGCATTTT. The chain employs TRBV6-6 and TRBJ1-5, with D perhaps TRBD1 (5 bases). With 6 bases removed from V and 4 bases from J, the gap between germline ends came to 16 bases. The CDR3 spans 15 residues. Germline V CDR1 and CDR2: MNHNY, SVGAGI (reference sequence).

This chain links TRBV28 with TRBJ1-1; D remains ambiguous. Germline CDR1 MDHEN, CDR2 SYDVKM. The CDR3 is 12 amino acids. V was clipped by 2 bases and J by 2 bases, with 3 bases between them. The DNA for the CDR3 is TGTGCCAGCAGTTTACCAAACACTGAAGCTTTCTTT. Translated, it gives CASSLPNTEAFF.

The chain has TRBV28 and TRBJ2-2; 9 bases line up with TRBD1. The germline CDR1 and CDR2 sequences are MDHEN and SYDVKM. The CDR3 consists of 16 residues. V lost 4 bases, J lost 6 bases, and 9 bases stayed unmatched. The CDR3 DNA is TGTGCCAGCAGTTCTCCGGGGACAGGGCCGGCCGGGGAGCTGTTTTTT. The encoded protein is CASSSPGTGPAGELFF.